The 15 T cell receptor beta chains below were found in one sample sequenced in a study of regulatory and conventional T cells in RAG deficiency. Assay: immunoSEQ multiplex PCR; the TCRdb copy retains only in-frame clones and omits some. The sample lists around 22,000 clones; 85% to 95% were seen once. Genomic DNA came from blood conventional CD4+ T cells gated CD25-low CD127-high. This sample also appeared in a second study, on regulatory T cells. As reported in that work: Amplification used 52 TRBV primers and 13 TRBJ primers.

Sample: CD4+ T cells sorted from blood. These receptors were taken from a human donor in good health.

The V call is TRBV27, the J call TRBJ2-5; 8 bases fit TRBD1. The end of the DNA is better explained by TRBJ2-7, so the J call may be wrong. Germline V lookup: CDR1 MNHEY, CDR2 SMNVEV (reference sequence). CDR3 length: 16 amino acids. The CDR3 is CASSLVGQGASYEQYF. DNA for the CDR3: TGTGCCAGCAGTTTAGTGGGGCAGGGGGCCTCCTACGAGCAGTACTTC.

The V gene is TRBV9, the J gene TRBJ1-2; perhaps TRBD1 as D (5 bases). This CDR3 region has 16 residues. V was pared by 0 bases and J by 5 bases, with 17 bases between. Looked up from germline, CDR1 is SGDLS and CDR2 is YYNGEE. CDR3: CASSVGSVGGSYGYTF. The CDR3 DNA is TGTGCCAGCAGCGTAGGGTCCGTGGGGGGTTCGTATGGCTACACCTTC.

This clone was counted a single time. The chain carries TRBV19 and TRBJ2-5, with TRBD2 as a possible D gene (6 bases). Near its end, the DNA agrees better with TRBJ2-7, so the J call may be wrong. The CDR3 length is 14 residues. Germline assignment: CDR1 LNHDA and CDR2 SQIVND (reference sequence). The CDR3 DNA reads TGTGCCAGTAGTAACCGGGAGCCCCTCTACGAGCAGTACTTC. Its protein product is CASSNREPLYEQYF.

The chain is built from TRBV6-4 and TRBJ2-5; no definite D call. Germline CDR1 MRHNA, CDR2 SNTAGT. There are 14 residues in the CDR3. V lost 4 bases, J lost 4 bases, and 13 bases lay in between. The CDR3 loop is CASSADGSRETQYF. The CDR3 nucleotides are TGTGCCAGCAGTGCTGACGGTTCAAGAGAGACCCAGTACTTC.

V gene TRBV6-6 combines with J gene TRBJ1-2, with 9 bases identical to TRBD1. CDR1 and CDR2 from the germline V gene are MNHNY and SVGAGI (reference sequence). The CDR3 consists of 15 residues. J lost 5 bases, V lost 7 bases, and 11 bases had no gene match. The CDR3 DNA sequence: TGTGCCAGCAACCGCCCCGGGACAGGGATTTATGGCTACACCTTC. Protein product: CASNRPGTGIYGYTF.

V usage is TRBV5-5 and J usage is TRBJ1-1, with TRBD1 matching 7 bases. CDR1 and CDR2 from the germline V gene are SGHKS and YYEKEE (reference sequence). The CDR3 is 17 amino acids. V was clipped by 0 bases and J by 0 bases; unmatched bases: 8. The CDR3 is CASSLGRGTYMNTEAFF. CDR3 DNA: TGTGCCAGCAGCTTGGGCAGGGGGACCTACATGAACACTGAAGCTTTCTTT.

V gene TRBV4-2 combines with J gene TRBJ2-3; 12 bases align to TRBD2. CDR3 length: 22 residues. Germline CDR1 reads LGHNA; CDR2 reads YNFKEQ. Germline trimming cut 2 bases from V and 2 bases from J; bases unmatched to any gene: 20. CDR3 in DNA: TGTGCCAGCAGCCAAAACCCCCGGTCTAGCGGGGGGGCCTCCCTATACACAGATACGCAGTATTTT. Its translation: CASSQNPRSSGGASLYTDTQYF.

The V call is TRBV6-1, the J call TRBJ2-2; TRBD1 agrees at 8 bases. The CDR3 loop spans 15 amino acids. CDR1 MNHNS and CDR2 SASEGT come from the germline V gene. Trimming took 5 bases from V and 3 from J; bases not matched to a gene: 5. The CDR3, as DNA: TGTGCCAGCAGTTTACAGGGGGTTGACACCGGGGAGCTGTTTTTT. Its protein is CASSLQGVDTGELFF.

The rearrangement uses TRBV10-2 and TRBJ1-2; tentatively, D is TRBD1 (5 bases). This CDR3 has 15 residues. Germline-derived CDR1 and CDR2 are WSHSY and SAAADI. Between the trimmed V and J ends, which lost 4 bases and 3 bases, there was a span of 15 bases. The CDR3 DNA reads as TGCGCCAGCAGTGGGGGCAGGGATGTGGACTATGGCTACACCTTC. It specifies CASSGGRDVDYGYTF.

In this sample, this clone turned up a few times. The chain recombines TRBV7-9 with TRBJ2-2; D not resolved. Deletions cut 5 bases from V and 4 bases from J, with 5 bases between. The CDR3 covers 12 residues. Germline lookup yields CDR1 SEHNR and CDR2 FQNEAQ (reference sequence). In nucleotides, the CDR3 is TGTGCCAGCAGCCCCACCACCGGGGAGCTGTTTTTT. As protein: CASSPTTGELFF.

The DNA for the CDR3 is TGTGCCAGCAGTGAAGGTCGGGTCCGGGGGGAGCAGTACTTC. Its protein product is CASSEGRVRGEQYF. The rearrangement joins TRBV6-1 to TRBJ2-7; possible D gene TRBD2, 6 bases. Between the trimmed V and J ends, which lost 1 base and 7 bases, there was a span of 14 bases. This CDR3 spans 14 amino acids. Looked up from germline, CDR1 is MNHNS and CDR2 is SASEGT.

This chain links TRBV7-9 with TRBJ1-2; no clear D gene. CDR3 length: 14 residues. V was trimmed by 5 bases and J by 5 bases, leaving 15 bases between them. Germline V CDR1 and CDR2: SEHNR, FQNEAQ (reference sequence). In DNA, the CDR3 is TGTGCCAGCAGCCCCTCTGACGGCATATATGGCTACACCTTC. Amino acid sequence: CASSPSDGIYGYTF.

This rearrangement joins TRBV9 to TRBJ1-4; 8 bases are shared with TRBD1. This CDR3 region has 15 residues. Germline CDR1 and CDR2: SGDLS and YYNGEE. Unmatched junction bases numbered 6, after V lost 0 bases and J lost 8 bases. For the CDR3, the DNA is TGTGCCAGCAGCGTAGCAGGGACAGGTCCCGAAAAACTGTTTTTT. Translating gives CASSVAGTGPEKLFF.

V and J are TRBV5-6 and TRBJ2-7; D uncertain. This CDR3 region has 12 residues. Germline assignment: CDR1 SGHDT and CDR2 YYEEEE. Trimming removed 7 bases at V and 5 bases at J, with 13 bases between. The DNA of the CDR3 is TGTGCCAGCGCCCGTATCGCAAACGAGCAGTACTTC. It translates to CASARIANEQYF.

The chain has TRBV5-1 and TRBJ1-6, with D tentatively TRBD1 (5 bases). The CDR3 contains 16 residues. The V end was cut by 5 bases, the J end by 7 bases, with 19 bases between. From germline, CDR1 is SGHRS and CDR2 YFSETQ. This chain's CDR3 is CASRSNTGTENSPLHF. CDR3 sequence (DNA): TGCGCCAGCAGATCAAACACCGGGACCGAAAATTCACCCCTCCACTTT.